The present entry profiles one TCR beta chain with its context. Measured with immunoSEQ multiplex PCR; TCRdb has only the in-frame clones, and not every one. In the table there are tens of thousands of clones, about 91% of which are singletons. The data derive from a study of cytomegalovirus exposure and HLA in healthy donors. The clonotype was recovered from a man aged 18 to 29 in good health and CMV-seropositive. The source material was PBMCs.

The CDR3 reads CASSVKEADTQYF. CDR3 coding DNA: TGTGCCAGCAGTGTGAAGGAGGCGGATACGCAGTATTTT. V is TRBV6-1 and J is TRBJ2-3; D might be TRBD2 (5 bases). There are 13 residues in the CDR3. Germline V lookup: CDR1 MNHNS, CDR2 SASEGT. Trimming removed 4 bases from V and 6 bases from J, with 11 bases in between.